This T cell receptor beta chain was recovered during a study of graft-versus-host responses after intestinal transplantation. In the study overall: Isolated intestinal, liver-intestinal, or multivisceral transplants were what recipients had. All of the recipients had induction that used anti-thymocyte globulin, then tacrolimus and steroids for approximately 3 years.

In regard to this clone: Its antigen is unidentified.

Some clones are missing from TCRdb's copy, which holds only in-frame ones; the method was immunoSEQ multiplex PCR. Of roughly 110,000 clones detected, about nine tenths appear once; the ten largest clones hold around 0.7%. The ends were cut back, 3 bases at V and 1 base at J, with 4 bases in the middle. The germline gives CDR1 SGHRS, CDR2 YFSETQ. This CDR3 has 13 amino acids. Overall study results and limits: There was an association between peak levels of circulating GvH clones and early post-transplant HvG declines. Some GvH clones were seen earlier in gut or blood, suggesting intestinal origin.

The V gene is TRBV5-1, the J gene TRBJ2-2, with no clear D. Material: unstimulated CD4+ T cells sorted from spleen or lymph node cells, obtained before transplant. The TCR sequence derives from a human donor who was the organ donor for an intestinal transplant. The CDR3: CASSSGNTGELFF. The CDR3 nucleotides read TGCGCCAGCAGCTCGGGGAACACCGGGGAGCTGTTTTTT.